Reported below is one T cell receptor beta chain. This clonotype was detected only a few times. The specificity of this receptor is unknown. A junction end diverges from the germline sequence, so it may reflect a read error. Stable hyperthyroidism was defined as no progression to ophthalmopathy within 18 months of follow-up. Hyperthyroidism patients were newly diagnosed, were aged 18 to 65 years, and had a disease duration under 2 months. Patients were excluded if they had other autoimmune diseases, uncontrolled infections, pregnancy or lactation. Diagnosis relied on clinical symptoms, serum thyroxine, TRAb, thyroid ultrasound and orbital computed tomography. PBMCs were isolated from 7.5 to 10 ml of fresh peripheral blood by Ficoll-Paque density gradient centrifugation. Trizol reagent was used to extract the total RNA, and its quality was then checked on an Agilent 2100 Bioanalyzer. This entry comes from a study of Graves' ophthalmopathy and Graves' hyperthyroidism listed by TCRdb under 2018. About the investigation overall: Peripheral blood samples were taken at the time of initial diagnosis, before any treatment was given. After sampling, hyperthyroidism patients received methimazole starting at 30 mg daily, and ophthalmopathy patients received high-dose intravenous methylprednisolone. In roughly 6 hyperthyroidism patients, T-cell repertoires of thyroid tissue and blood were compared. To tell Graves' ophthalmopathy apart from Graves' hyperthyroidism, and to predict which patients would progress to ophthalmopathy, the study relied on TCR beta repertoire signatures. In total, 135 blood samples were TCR-sequenced: some 43 ophthalmopathy, around 75 hyperthyroidism and some 17 hyperthyroidism-to-ophthalmopathy patients. For training and testing, the 95 to 100 patients in the discovery cohort were randomly divided in a 7:3 ratio. An independent validation cohort comprised under 20 hyperthyroidism patients and roughly 15 patients who later progressed from hyperthyroidism to ophthalmopathy. To explore V-J signatures that separate ophthalmopathy from hyperthyroidism, a discovery set of around 97 patients was enrolled, consisting of 40 to 45 with ophthalmopathy and some 59 with stable hyperthyroidism. Here is what the overall study found, with its caveats: The 13-signature model separated ophthalmopathy from stable hyperthyroidism with roughly 89% sensitivity and approximately 83% specificity in cross-validation, and 80%/75% in the test set. In validation, the model predicted ophthalmopathy progression with more than 55% sensitivity and about 77% specificity; eleven to twelve predicted patients were CT-confirmed with GO in a median of around 6.5 months. Most expanded thyroid clonotypes with a frequency above 0.001 also appeared in blood, which suggests that blood repertoires may reflect the immune response in the thyroid. No statistical method was used to set the sample size in advance, and the investigators knew which group each participant was assigned to.

TCR beta CDR3 regions were amplified from RNA transcripts for repertoire sequencing. A first-round RT-PCR used HTBI primers with the Qiagen OneStep RT-PCR kit, followed by a second-round multiplex PCR, size selection and purification. Libraries were sequenced on an Illumina HiSeq2000 using paired-end 100 bp reads. The source study handled its data this way. SOAPnuke was used to process the reads, throwing out any read that had adapters, had uncalled bases, had a mean Phred below 15, or lacked an exact constant-primer or identifier match. COPE v1.2.5 was used to merge high-quality paired reads. Each unique nucleotide sequence was treated as a clonotype, and MiTCR v1.1 was used to align the clonotypes to the IMGT TRB V, D and J references. The analysis was limited to V-J combinations with a frequency above 0.0001, which together covered roughly 99% of repertoires. For each V-J combination, a TCR clonal expansion and chaos score was defined as F50 clonal expansion divided by the chaos observed in the TCRdist matrix. Features were reduced by Welch's t-statistics and random forest to around 13 V-J combinations, which fed a naive Bayes classifier. Thyroid-blood repertoire similarity was quantified with the Morisita-Horn index. TCRdb reran the public reads through fastp at Q25 and MiXCR, keeping productive beta chains. When rows share a CDR3 protein, they turn into one entry using the most common DNA and genes. The V and J calls follow TCRdb's processing rather than the paper's. Across this sample there are approximately 380,000 distinct CDR3 sequences, with around 20% seen only once. The ten largest clonotypes hold around 3% of the sample.

The germline V gene (reference sequence) provides CDR1 MNHEY and CDR2 SMNVEV. From the cysteine up to the phenylalanine, the CDR3 has a length of 13 residues. The only DNA kept is the CDR3, 39 bases in frame from the first base. Recombination joined TRBV27 with TRBJ1-6; 8 junctional bases match TRBD1. This clonotype was sampled from a woman aged 18-29 years with stable Graves' hyperthyroidism. Donor details come from another sample of the same person, matched by shared clones. The sample was peripheral blood. The nucleotide sequence is given as TGTGCCAGCAGGCAGGGGGCTAATTCACACCTCCACTTT. The resulting protein is CASRQGANSHLHF.